This T cell receptor beta chain originates from a study of blood T cell repertoires in COVID-19 (dated by TCRdb to about 2020). About the investigation overall: The collaborator samples originated in the United States, Italy and Spain and spanned the acute and convalescent phases of COVID-19. The prospective study material was composed of cDNA or gDNA derived from T cells, B-cell-depleted T cells, or PBMCs. The dataset comprised deeply sampled blood TCRbeta repertoires from subjects exposed to, actively infected with, or recovered from COVID-19. The repertoires were released in a freely available public database intended as a resource for research on the immune response to SARS-CoV-2. Samples came from the ongoing ImmuneRACE study (first 160 participants) plus 1,254 subjects from 6 global collaborators. A de-identified subject ID, COVID-19 status, age in years and sex were almost always included in the sample metadata. Where available, HLA class I and class II types were taken from metadata supplied by the sample provider and were not determined by assay-based typing. Points the paper makes about the study in general: The quantity of clinical and demographic metadata differed by source and by participant and was supplied without curation.

Notes on this clone: Its antigen has not been determined. No much larger clonotype is one base removed from it; base qualities were not supplied.

Counted from cysteine to phenylalanine, this CDR3 has 15 amino acids. The DNA shown is the 45-base CDR3, in frame from base 1. CDR1 and CDR2 are drawn from the germline V gene: MNHEY, SVGAGI. V is pruned by 6 bases and J by 0 bases, leaving 6 bases of the junction without a gene match. TCRbeta CDR3 regions were amplified from genomic DNA using the immunoSEQ Assay, a bias-controlled multiplex PCR. In the paper's pipeline: Within the assay, amplification of reference gene primers was used to estimate how many nucleated cells each sample contained. To quantify the absolute abundance of each unique TCRbeta CDR3 rearrangement, sequence reads were collapsed and filtered. For each sample, productive Simpson clonality was calculated as the square root of Simpson's diversity index across productive rearrangements. This is the immuneACCESS table as TCRdb keeps it, with only in-frame sequences that have V and J called. A part of the clones is gone; compared with another copy, unresolved V genes explain less than half, and the rest is unexplained. The V and J calls and clone size are taken from that table; D and trimming were inferred from the DNA. The sample table shows around 95,000 clones, and over 75% are seen once. About 5.5% of the sample comes from the top ten.

The collaborating institutions used their own protocols to collect whole blood in K2EDTA tubes. For TCRbeta analysis, collaborators shipped samples as frozen whole blood, isolated PBMCs, or DNA extracted from either of those sample types. Recombination linked TRBV6-5 to TRBJ1-1; TRBD1 lines up with 8 middle nucleotides. The clonotype comes from a man in his forties or fifties with acute or convalescent COVID-19. Sequencing used peripheral blood. The nucleotide sequence reads TGTGCCAGCAGCCCCGGACAGGGATTGAACACTGAAGCTTTCTTT. Translated, it reads CASSPGQGLNTEAFF.